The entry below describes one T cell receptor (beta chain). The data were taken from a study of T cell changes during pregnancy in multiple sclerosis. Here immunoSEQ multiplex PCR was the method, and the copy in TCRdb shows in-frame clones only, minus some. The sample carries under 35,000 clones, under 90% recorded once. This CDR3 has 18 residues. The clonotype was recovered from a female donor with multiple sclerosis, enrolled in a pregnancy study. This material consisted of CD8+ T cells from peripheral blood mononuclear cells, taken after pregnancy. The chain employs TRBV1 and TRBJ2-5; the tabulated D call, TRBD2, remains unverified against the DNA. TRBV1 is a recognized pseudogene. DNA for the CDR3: TGCACCAGCAGCCACCGACTTCGGGGGGGGCCATGCCAAGAGACCCAGTACTTC. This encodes CTSSHRLRGGPCQETQYF.